In its sample, the clone carrying this T cell receptor (beta chain) was seen many times. What it binds is unknown. V lost 4 bases to trimming and J lost 5 bases; unmatched junction nucleotides: 3. There are 13 residues in the CDR3. Per germline, CDR1 MGHRA and CDR2 YSYEKL. This sample stems from a study of T cells after yellow fever vaccination. Study-wide points: FACS-sorted repertoires might harbor abundant contaminating clonotypes from the bulk population.

TCRdb processed the 5' RACE reads anew with MiXCR; each CDR3 protein has one entry. The top ten clones hold roughly two fifths of a sample with 120,000 or so distinct CDR3 sequences, over 12% of them seen once. The sample in question was CD8+ T cells sorted from PBMCs, obtained 5 days after the yellow fever booster vaccination. This sequence originates from a man younger than 35 who received the YFV17D yellow fever vaccine. The chain combines TRBV4-1 with TRBJ2-7; the match to TRBD1 covers 9 bases. CDR3 coding DNA: TGCGCCAGCAGCCCGGGACAGGGAGACGAGCAGTACGTC. Its translation: CASSPGQGDEQYV.